What follows is one T cell receptor (beta chain) and its context. This record comes from a study of blood T cell repertoires in COVID-19. About the research overall: The study drew acute and convalescent COVID-19 samples from the United States, Italy and Spain. Nucleic acid was either cDNA or gDNA, and it came from T cells, B-cell-depleted T cells, or PBMCs.

Original processing methods: Scientists estimated how many nucleated cells there were by amplifying reference gene primers. TCRdb's copy holds only in-frame clones and misses some; the assay was immunoSEQ multiplex PCR. That table is the source of V, J and clone size, and D and trimming were worked out from the DNA. The top ten hold about 3% of the sample, which has roughly 150,000 clones, over 75% seen once. The CDR3 runs 15 residues. Per germline, CDR1 SGHTA and CDR2 FQGNSA. The germline V and J ends were trimmed by 0 bases and 0 bases, with 7 bases remaining between them. This receptor was identified in a man aged 65 to 79 with acute or convalescent COVID-19. This rearrangement joins TRBV7-2 to TRBJ2-3; the D is unclear. The sample comprised peripheral blood. The CDR3 nucleotides read TGTGCCAGCAGCTTAGCTGGAGCTAGCACAGATACGCAGTATTTT. Translation: CASSLAGASTDTQYF.